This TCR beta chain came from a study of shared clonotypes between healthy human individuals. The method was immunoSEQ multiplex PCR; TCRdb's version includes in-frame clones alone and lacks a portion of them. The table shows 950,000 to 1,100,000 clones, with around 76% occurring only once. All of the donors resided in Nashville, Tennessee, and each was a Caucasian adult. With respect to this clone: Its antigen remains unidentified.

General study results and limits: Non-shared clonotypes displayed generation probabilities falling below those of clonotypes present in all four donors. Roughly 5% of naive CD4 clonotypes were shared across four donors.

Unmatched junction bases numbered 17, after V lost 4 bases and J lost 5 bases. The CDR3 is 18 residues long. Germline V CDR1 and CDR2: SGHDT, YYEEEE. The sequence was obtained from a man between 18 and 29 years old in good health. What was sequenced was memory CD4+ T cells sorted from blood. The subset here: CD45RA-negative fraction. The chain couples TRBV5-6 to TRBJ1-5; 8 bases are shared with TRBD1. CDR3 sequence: CASSQNRGSGVRDQPQHF. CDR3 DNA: TGTGCCAGCAGCCAGAACAGGGGGTCGGGGGTTAGGGATCAGCCCCAGCATTTT.